In its sample, the clone carrying this TCR beta chain was seen many times. TCRdb passed the RT-PCR reads through MiXCR, listing each CDR3 protein once. Of 500,000 to 550,000 distinct CDR3 sequences in the sample, less than 25% are singletons; the top ten hold about 2.8%. The sample is drawn from a study of response to subunit inactivated influenza vaccine. Germline CDR1 and CDR2: MNHEY and SVGEGT. CDR3 length: 13 residues. The V end was cut by 6 bases, the J end by 6 bases, with 12 bases between. The same specimen was also included in a second study, on T cells expressing NK-cell markers. That publication notes: TCR beta cDNA was generated via 5'RACE template switching incorporating UMIs. Seven of eight sequenced donors tested HCMV-seropositive; one tested seronegative. Uncertainty persisted over the HCMV specificity of expanded NKG2C+ T cell clones.

The clonotype was recovered from a man in his fifties or sixties who received an inactivated influenza vaccine. The chain joins TRBV6-2 or TRBV6-3 to TRBJ1-5; TRBD1 might be the D (5 bases). The material was CD4+ T cells sorted from PBMCs, obtained about 12 days after vaccination. CDR3 region: CASRAIDSQPQHF. In DNA, the CDR3 is TGTGCCAGCAGAGCTATAGACAGTCAGCCCCAGCATTTT.